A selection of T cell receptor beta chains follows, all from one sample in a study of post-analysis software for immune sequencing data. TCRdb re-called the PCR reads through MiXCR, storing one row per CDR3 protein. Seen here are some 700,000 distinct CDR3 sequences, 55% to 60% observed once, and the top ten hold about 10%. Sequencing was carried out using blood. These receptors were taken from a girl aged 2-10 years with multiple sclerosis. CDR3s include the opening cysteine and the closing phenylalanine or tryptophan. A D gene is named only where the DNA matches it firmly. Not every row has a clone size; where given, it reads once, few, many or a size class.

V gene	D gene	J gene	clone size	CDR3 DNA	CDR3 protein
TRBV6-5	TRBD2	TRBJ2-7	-	TGTGCCAGCAGACATGGACTAGCGGGCGAGCAGTACTTC	CASRHGLAGEQYF
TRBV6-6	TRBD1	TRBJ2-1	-	TGTGCCAGCAACCAGGGACAGGGAGGAGTTTTCGATGAGCAGTTCTTC	CASNQGQGGVFDEQFF
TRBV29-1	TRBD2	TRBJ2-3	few	TGCAGCGTTGTCGGGGGGTCTATTGGGGATACGCAGTATTTT	CSVVGGSIGDTQYF
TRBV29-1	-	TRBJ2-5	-	TGCAGCGTTGAAGGCCCCAGGTCTTTCCAAGAGACCCAGTACTTC	CSVEGPRSFQETQYF
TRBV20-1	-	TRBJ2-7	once	TGCAGTGCCAGGTTACAGGGCCACCCCTACGAGCAGTACTTC	CSARLQGHPYEQYF
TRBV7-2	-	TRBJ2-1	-	TGTGCCAGCAGCTTGGACCGTAGCGATGAGCAGTTCTTC	CASSLDRSDEQFF
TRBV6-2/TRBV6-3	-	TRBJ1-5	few	TGTGCCAGCGTGAGGGGGGATCCGGGATTTGCCAATCAGCCCCAGCATTTT	CASVRGDPGFANQPQHF
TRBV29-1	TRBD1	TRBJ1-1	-	TGCAGCGTGGGGGGGACAGGGGATTCAGTGGCTTTCTTT	CSVGGTGDSVAFF
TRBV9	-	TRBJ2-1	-	TGTGCCAGCAGCCCCACATTGTGGCCAAGCTCCTACAATGAGCAGTTCTTC	CASSPTLWPSSYNEQFF
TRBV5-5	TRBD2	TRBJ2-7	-	TGTGCCAGCAGCTTGGAATCGGGGGGGTACGAGCAGTACTTC	CASSLESGGYEQYF
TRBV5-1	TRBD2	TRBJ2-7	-	TGCGCCAGCAGCATCGGACTAGCGGGAGGGCCCTCCGAGCAGTACTTC	CASSIGLAGGPSEQYF
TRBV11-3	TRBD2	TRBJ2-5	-	TGTGCCAGCAGCCTCTGGACTAGCTCCCCACAGACCCAGTACTTC	CASSLWTSSPQTQYF
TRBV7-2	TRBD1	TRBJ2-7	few	TGTGCCAGCAGCTTAGCGACAGGGGGCCCCTCCTACGAGCAGTACTTC	CASSLATGGPSYEQYF
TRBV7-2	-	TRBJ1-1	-	TGTGCCAGCAGCCCCCAGGGTGCCAACACGGGCACTGAAGCTTTCTTT	CASSPQGANTGTEAFF
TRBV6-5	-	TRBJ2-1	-	TGTGCCAGCAGTCCTCAGCTGACCCTCTACAATGAGCAGTTCTTC	CASSPQLTLYNEQFF
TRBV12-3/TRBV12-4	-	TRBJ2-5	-	TGTGCCAGCAGTCTCGGGCAGGGCCACGAGCGGTACTTC	CASSLGQGHERYF
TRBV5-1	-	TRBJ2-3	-	TGCGCCAGCAGCTCCTCGAGGGGGGGCGATACGCAGTATTTT	CASSSSRGGDTQYF
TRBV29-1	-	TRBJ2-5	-	TGCAGCGCCGCAGGCGGGGAAGAGAGGACCCAGTACTTC	CSAAGGEERTQYF